The sequence of this T cell receptor (beta chain) was determined in a study of T-cell memory formation after mild COVID-19. Study-wide results and caveats: Researchers could not confirm that second-wave clones peaking on day 37 targeted SARS-CoV-2. Clones shrinking between day 15 and 85 showed a balanced CD4/CD8 split, and those that grew later tilted toward CD4+.

TCRalpha and TCRbeta libraries used 5'RACE with constant-segment primers and UMIs. TCRdb passed the 5' RACE reads through MiXCR, listing each CDR3 protein once. The repertoire holds about 540,000 distinct CDR3 sequences, with roughly 20% as singletons. This CDR3 has 14 amino acids. The trim removed 3 bases at V and 2 bases at J, leaving 5 bases unmatched. Germline CDR1 is SGHRS and CDR2 is YFSETQ. This clonotype was seen only a few times. The antigen remains unidentified. This rearrangement joins TRBV5-1 to TRBJ2-7; TRBD1 aligns across 7 bases. This clonotype originated in an adult woman who had mild COVID-19 (a few samples of this study predate the infection). Cell type and time point are not known. The sequenced material came from PBMCs or a T cell subset sorted from them (not recorded which). The CDR3: CASSSKQGTYEQYF. The CDR3 nucleotides read TGCGCCAGCAGCTCAAAACAGGGGACCTACGAGCAGTACTTC.